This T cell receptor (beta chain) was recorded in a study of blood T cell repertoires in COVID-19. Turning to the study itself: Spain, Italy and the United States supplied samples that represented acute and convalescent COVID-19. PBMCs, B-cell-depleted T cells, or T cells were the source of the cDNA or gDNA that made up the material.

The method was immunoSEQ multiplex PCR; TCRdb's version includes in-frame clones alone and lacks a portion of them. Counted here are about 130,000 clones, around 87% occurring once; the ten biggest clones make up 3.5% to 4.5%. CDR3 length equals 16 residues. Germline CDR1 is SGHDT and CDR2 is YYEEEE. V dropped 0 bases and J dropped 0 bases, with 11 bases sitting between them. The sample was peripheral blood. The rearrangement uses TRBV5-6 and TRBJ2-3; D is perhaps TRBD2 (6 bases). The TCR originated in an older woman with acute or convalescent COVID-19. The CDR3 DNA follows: TGTGCCAGCAGCTTGGGACGGGAGACGAGCACAGATACGCAGTATTTT. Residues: CASSLGRETSTDTQYF.